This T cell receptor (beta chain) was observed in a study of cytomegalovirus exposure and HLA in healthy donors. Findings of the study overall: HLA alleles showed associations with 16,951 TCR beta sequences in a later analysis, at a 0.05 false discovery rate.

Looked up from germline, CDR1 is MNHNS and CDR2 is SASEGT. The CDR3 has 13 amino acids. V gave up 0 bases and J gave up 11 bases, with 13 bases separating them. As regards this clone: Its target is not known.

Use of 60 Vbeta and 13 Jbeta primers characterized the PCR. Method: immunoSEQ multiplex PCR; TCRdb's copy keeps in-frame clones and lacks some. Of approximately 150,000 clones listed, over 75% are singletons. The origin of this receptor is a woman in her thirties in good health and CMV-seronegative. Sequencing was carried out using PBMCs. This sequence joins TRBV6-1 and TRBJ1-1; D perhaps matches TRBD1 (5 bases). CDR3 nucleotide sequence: TGTGCCAGCAGTGAAGCAGGGGCAGGGAGGGCTTTCTTT. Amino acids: CASSEAGAGRAFF.